This T cell receptor beta chain was recovered during a study of OX40 agonist ivuxolimab in advanced cancers. For context, the study as a whole: The costimulatory receptor OX40 (CD134) was targeted by ivuxolimab, a fully human IgG2 agonistic monoclonal antibody. Intravenous ivuxolimab was administered to patients every 2 weeks at six dose levels: 0.01, 0.1, 0.3, 1.5, 3 and 10 mg/kg. Patients were allowed to have had prior anti-PD-1, anti-PD-L1 or anti-CTLA-4 therapy, and approximately 40% of the dose-escalation patients had previously received checkpoint inhibitors. Of the roughly 50 dose-escalation patients, hepatocellular carcinoma was present in about 20, melanoma in roughly 15, renal cell carcinoma in 9 and head and neck cancer in 9. In the dose-escalation cohort, more than 75% of patients were male, and the mean age was roughly 60 years, with a range of about 23 to 85. The paper reports the monotherapy dose-escalation portion (N ≈ 50 patients) of the phase I ivuxolimab trial. The purpose of peripheral TCRbeta sequencing was to test whether ivuxolimab changed TCR sequence diversity and led to clonal T-cell expansion. Partial responses occurred in three dose-escalation patients: two with cutaneous melanoma and one with hepatocellular carcinoma.

The trial excluded patients who had a history of autoimmune disease or who were on systemic immunosuppression. Peripheral blood for TCR sequencing was collected from all dose cohorts at baseline, on cycle 4 day 1, and on cycle 7 day 1. Samples were obtained from an open-label, multicenter, first-in-human phase I dose-escalation trial of ivuxolimab. The trial enrolled adults with locally advanced or metastatic head and neck squamous cell, hepatocellular, melanoma or renal cell carcinoma. Before TCR sequencing, CD4+ T cells and CD8+ T cells from peripheral blood were sorted into separate populations. As to this clone: Its antigen remains unidentified. No quality values exist for individual bases; no much larger clone is one base distant.

General findings and caveats noted by the study authors: Low levels of normalized T-cell clonal expansion were also seen in some patients who did not respond. After ivuxolimab, more expanded clones were found on average in CD8+ T cells than in CD4+ T cells. In the 0.1-3.0 mg/kg groups, partial responders were among the patients with the lowest normalized peripheral clonal expansion, particularly in CD8+ T cells. Antigen specificity was not determined for the clonally expanded peripheral T cells. At doses from 0.1 to 3.0 mg/kg, clonal expansion was seen in both CD4+ and CD8+ blood T cells between baseline and week 6.

For sequencing of the TCRbeta CDR3 region, genomic DNA was extracted from the sorted cells. TCRbeta CDR3 regions were sequenced using the immunoSEQ Assay. The immuneACCESS repertoire file appears here via TCRdb, limited to in-frame rearrangements. These files lack a portion of the clones; in checked studies, under half of the deficit traces to unresolved V genes, and the cause of the others is not known. The sample table contains around 75,000 clones; only one count was recorded for roughly 80% of them. About 1.1% of the sample lies in the top ten. V is reduced by 7 bases and J by 1 base, leaving a spacing of 13 bases between them. There are 14 amino acids in the CDR3, from cysteine to phenylalanine inclusive. CDR3 DNA is the only sequence kept; it has 42 bases, read in frame from the first base. According to the germline V gene (reference sequence), CDR1 reads LNHDA and CDR2 reads SQIVND.

The V gene is TRBV19 and the J gene is TRBJ1-1; possibly the D gene is TRBD1, per 6 matching bases. Sequencing was performed on CD4+ or CD8+ T cells sorted from blood, taken in a trial of the OX40 agonist ivuxolimab. The clonotype originates from an adult with an advanced solid tumor such as melanoma, head and neck, liver or kidney cancer. The CDR3 protein sequence reads: CASTTGGGNTEAFF. The DNA sequence is given as TGTGCCAGTACCACGGGAGGGGGGAACACTGAAGCTTTCTTT. The entire variable domain, with the stretches around the CDR3 drawn from the reference TRBV19 and TRBJ1-1 proteins, is DGGITQSPKYLFRKEGQNVTLSCEQNLNHDAMYWYRQDPGQGLRLIYYSQIVNDFQKGDIAEGYSVSREKKESFPLTVTSAQKNPTAFYLCASTTGGGNTEAFFGQGTRLTVV.